The present entry profiles one T cell receptor (beta chain) with its context. Many counts were recorded for this clonotype. The target of this receptor is not known. Base qualities were left out, and no much larger clone turns up one base away. Trimming costs V 2 bases and J 7 bases, and their ends lie 15 bases apart. The CDR3 goes from the cysteine to the phenylalanine over 14 residues. This entry keeps only the CDR3 DNA: 42 bases, framed from base 1. Sequences MDHEN (CDR1) and SYDVKM (CDR2) are obtained from the germline V gene. For repertoire sequencing, the TCR beta CDR3 regions were amplified from RNA transcripts. The first round of RT-PCR was done with HTBI primers and the Qiagen OneStep RT-PCR kit, and was followed by a second round of multiplex PCR, then size selection and purification. Sequencing of the libraries was carried out on an Illumina HiSeq2000 in paired-end mode with 100 bp reads. The authors processed their data as follows. SOAPnuke was used to process the reads, throwing out any read that had adapters, had uncalled bases, had a mean Phred below 15, or lacked an exact constant-primer or identifier match. High-quality paired reads were merged with COPE v1.2.5. Each unique nucleotide sequence was treated as a clonotype, and MiTCR v1.1 was used to align the clonotypes to the IMGT TRB V, D and J references. Only V-J combinations with frequency above 0.0001 were analysed, covering 99.2% of repertoires. A TCR clonal expansion and chaos score per V-J combination was defined as the ratio of F50 clonal expansion to chaos observed in the TCRdist matrix. Welch's t-statistics and random forest were used to narrow the features down to around 13 V-J combinations, which were then fed into a naive Bayes classifier. Thyroid-blood repertoire similarity was quantified with the Morisita-Horn index. TCRdb ran its own pipeline on the public reads, namely fastp trimming at Q25 and MiXCR clone calling, and kept in-frame beta chains. Every CDR3 protein is listed once, alongside the most common genes and DNA of its rows. The V and J calls follow TCRdb's processing rather than the paper's. This sample is represented by approximately 380,000 distinct CDR3 sequences; under 25% of them were singletons. Together, the top ten hold around 3.1% of the sample.

These data belong to a study of Graves' ophthalmopathy and Graves' hyperthyroidism (dated by TCRdb to the late 2010s). In the study overall: Peripheral blood was collected before any treatment was given, at the time of initial diagnosis. The study used TCR beta repertoire signatures to distinguish Graves' ophthalmopathy from Graves' hyperthyroidism and to predict progression to ophthalmopathy. In total, approximately 140 blood samples were TCR-sequenced: some 43 ophthalmopathy, approximately 75 hyperthyroidism and roughly 17 hyperthyroidism-to-ophthalmopathy patients. To explore V-J signatures distinguishing ophthalmopathy from hyperthyroidism, a discovery set of 100 patients (roughly 44 ophthalmopathy, about 57 stable hyperthyroidism) was enrolled. For independent validation, a separate cohort was made up of approximately 19 hyperthyroidism patients plus 17 patients who later progressed from hyperthyroidism to ophthalmopathy. In roughly 6 hyperthyroidism patients, T-cell repertoires of thyroid tissue and blood were compared. Following sampling, methimazole starting at 30 mg daily was administered to hyperthyroidism patients, and high-dose intravenous methylprednisolone was administered to ophthalmopathy patients. For training and testing, the 80 to 100 patients in the discovery cohort were randomly divided in a 7:3 ratio. General conclusions and limits of the study: In cross-validation, the 13-signature model distinguished ophthalmopathy from stable hyperthyroidism with just over 85% sensitivity and roughly 81% specificity, while in the test set the corresponding values were about 80% and 75%. In validation, the model predicted ophthalmopathy progression with 70.59% sensitivity and 72.22% specificity; fewer than 15 predicted patients were CT-confirmed with GO in a median of roughly 6.8 months. Most expanded thyroid clonotypes with a frequency above 0.001 also appeared in blood, which suggests that blood repertoires may reflect the immune response in the thyroid. Sample size was not statistically predetermined, and group allocation was not concealed from the investigators.

Hyperthyroidism was considered stable if no progression to ophthalmopathy occurred within 18 months of follow-up. Hyperthyroidism patients were newly diagnosed, were aged 18 to 65 years, and had a disease duration under 2 months. Patients with other autoimmune diseases, uncontrolled infections, pregnancy or lactation were excluded from the study. Clinical symptoms, serum thyroxine, TRAb, thyroid ultrasound and orbital computed tomography formed the basis of the diagnosis. Ficoll-Paque density gradient centrifugation was used to isolate PBMCs from around 9.1 ml of fresh peripheral blood. Total RNA was extracted using Trizol reagent, and RNA quality was checked on an Agilent 2100 Bioanalyzer.

This chain is built from TRBV28 and TRBJ2-7; the D region may be TRBD1 or TRBD2, each matching 7 bases equally. Specimen: peripheral blood. This TCR derives from a woman between 18 and 29 years old with stable Graves' hyperthyroidism. Donor details come from another sample of the same person, matched by shared clones. Here the CDR3 is given as CASSLQGGTVEQYF. The nucleotides read TGTGCCAGCAGTTTACAGGGGGGGACTGTGGAGCAGTACTTC. The entire variable domain, with the stretches around the CDR3 drawn from the reference TRBV28 and TRBJ2-7 proteins, is DVKVTQSSRYLVKRTGEKVFLECVQDMDHENMFWYRQDPGLGLRLIYFSYDVKMKEKGDIPEGYSVSREKKERFSLILESASTNQTSMYLCASSLQGGTVEQYFGPGTRLTVT.